This T cell receptor (beta chain) originates from a study of T cells in Graves' hyperthyroidism and ophthalmopathy. The study, taken as a whole, reports: Ophthalmopathy prediction by the model preceded onset by a median roughly 6 months.

The V gene lost 11 bases and the J gene lost 3 bases, with 11 bases spanning the gap. There are 12 residues in the CDR3. RNA transcripts were the template for amplifying TCR beta CDR3 regions. The HTBI primer set was used in a first-round RT-PCR of the TCR CDR3. A single record per CDR3 protein comes from TCRdb applying MiXCR to the multiplex PCR reads. The sample has fewer than 550,000 distinct CDR3 sequences; 15% to 18% are singletons. A note on this clonotype: Its antigen is still unknown.

For Graves' hyperthyroidism to be stable, ophthalmopathy could not progress within 18 months. Diagnoses used clinical symptoms, serum thyroxine and TRAb, thyroid ultrasound and orbital computed tomography. The sample taken for sequencing was blood. J is TRBJ1-3 and V is TRBV12-3 or TRBV12-4, with D hard to call. The TCR sequence derives from a woman aged 18-35 years with Graves' hyperthyroidism. CDR3 in amino acids: CAGGRFGNTIYF. Here the CDR3 DNA reads TGTGCCGGTGGGAGGTTTGGAAACACCATATATTTT.